Below, 19 T cell receptor beta chains from the same sample are listed, as sequenced in a study of blood T cell repertoires in COVID-19. Clones were sequenced by immunoSEQ multiplex PCR, and TCRdb holds only the in-frame ones, with some missing. Here the sample spans roughly 250,000 clones, around 89% being singletons. The sequenced sample was peripheral blood. These receptors came from a woman aged 40 to 55 with acute or convalescent COVID-19.

The gene calls are TRBV5-1 and TRBJ2-1, with 11 bases fitting TRBD2. Germline V CDR1 and CDR2: SGHRS, YFSETQ. The CDR3 runs 17 residues. V gave up 2 bases and J gave up 0 bases; unmatched junction bases: 4. CDR3 nucleotides: TGCGCCAGCAGCTTAGGGACTAGCGGTTTCTCCTACAATGAGCAGTTCTTC. Protein sequence: CASSLGTSGFSYNEQFF.

The chain combines TRBV5-1 with TRBJ2-2, with a possible D match to TRBD1 (6 bases). The germline gives CDR1 SGHRS, CDR2 YFSETQ. This CDR3 region has 12 residues. The V end was cut by 5 bases, the J end by 7 bases, with 9 bases between. DNA for the CDR3: TGCGCCAGCAGAACAGGGTACGGGGAGCTGTTTTTT. It yields the protein CASRTGYGELFF.

The CDR3 nucleotides are TGTGCCAGCAGCTCTCGGTACGGATCGGGGCAAGAGACCCAGTACTTC. Translated: CASSSRYGSGQETQYF. This chain uses TRBV7-7 with TRBJ2-5; D is possibly TRBD2 (5 bases). This CDR3 comprises 16 residues. In germline, CDR1 is SSHAT, CDR2 FNYEAQ (reference sequence). V dropped 4 bases and J dropped 2 bases, with 17 bases sitting between them.

The J gene is TRBJ1-1, the V gene TRBV11-2; D is ambiguous. V was shortened by 5 bases and J by 1 base, with 14 bases between the two germline ends. The CDR3 runs to 15 residues. Germline V gene sequence: CDR1 SGHAT, CDR2 FQNNGV. CDR3 loop: CASSPLLSWNTEAFF. The CDR3 DNA is TGTGCCAGCAGCCCGTTATTGAGCTGGAACACTGAAGCTTTCTTT.

The chain links TRBV7-9 to TRBJ1-2; 7 bases are a match to TRBD1. This CDR3 has 13 residues. Per the germline V gene, CDR1 is SEHNR and CDR2 is FQNEAQ (reference sequence). The ends lost 1 base at V and 7 bases at J; junction bases unmatched: 3. The CDR3 protein is CASSLGQGAGYTF. The CDR3 coding sequence is TGTGCCAGCAGCTTAGGACAGGGAGCTGGCTACACCTTC.

The rearrangement links TRBV14 to TRBJ2-1, with 10 bases that match TRBD1. V lost 0 bases to trimming and J lost 5 bases; unmatched junction nucleotides: 10. CDR3 length: 18 residues. The germline V gene encodes CDR1 SGHDN and CDR2 FVKESK. CDR3: CASSQEYSGTGADNEQFF. The CDR3 DNA follows: TGTGCCAGCAGCCAAGAATATTCGGGGACAGGGGCCGACAATGAGCAGTTCTTC. Full variable domain (outside the CDR3, taken from reference TRBV14 and TRBJ2-1): EAGVTQFPSHSVIEKGQTVTLRCDPISGHDNLYWYRRVMGKEIKFLLHFVKESKQDESGMPNNRFLAERTGGTYSTLKVQPAELEDSGVYFCASSQEYSGTGADNEQFFGPGTRLTVL.

This clone was seen only a few times. The rearrangement joins TRBV3-1 (or the pseudogene TRBV3-2) to TRBJ1-2; TRBD1 agrees at 10 bases. J was trimmed by 6 bases and V by 2 bases; bases with no gene match: 15. CDR3 length: 18 residues. Germline CDR1 LGHDT, CDR2 YNNKEL (reference sequence). The CDR3 here is CASSQFGTGELVSHGYTF. The DNA of the CDR3 is TGTGCCAGCAGCCAATTCGGGACAGGGGAACTGGTCTCACATGGCTACACCTTC.

The J gene is TRBJ1-5, the V gene TRBV19; D is unclear. Trimming shortened V by 3 bases and J by 2 bases, and 11 bases separated the two germline ends. CDR1 is LNHDA, CDR2 SQIVND, per germline (reference sequence). There are 15 residues in the CDR3. CDR3 sequence (DNA): TGTGCCAGTAGTATGACGGGAACGGGCAATCAGCCCCAGCATTTT. It yields the protein CASSMTGTGNQPQHF.

The rearrangement links TRBV12-5 to TRBJ1-2; perhaps TRBD1 as D (5 bases). V lost 5 bases and J 0 bases, leaving 16 bases between the germline ends. The CDR3 spans 16 residues. Germline V gives CDR1 LGHNT, CDR2 FRNRAP. The CDR3 region has the DNA TGTGCTAGTGGTATACTCACAGGAGCTGCTAACTATGGCTACACCTTC. Translating it yields CASGILTGAANYGYTF.

The chain couples TRBV19 to TRBJ2-5, with D perhaps TRBD2 (6 bases). Germline values: CDR1 LNHDA, CDR2 SQIVND (reference sequence). The length of the CDR3 is 14 residues. Trimming shortened V by 3 bases and J by 5 bases, and 13 bases separated the two germline ends. CDR3 nucleotide sequence: TGTGCCAGTAGTATCCGGACTAATTGGGAGACCCAGTACTTC. Encoded protein: CASSIRTNWETQYF.

The chain couples TRBV2 to TRBJ1-3; D is ambiguous. There are 13 residues in the CDR3. Germline loops: CDR1 SNHLY, CDR2 FYNNEI. Trimming stripped 1 base from V and 14 bases from J, with 15 bases between. CDR3 DNA: TGTGCCAGCAGTGAAGTCCCAGTTTCGGGAGTATATTTT. Translation: CASSEVPVSGVYF. Drawing the rest from reference TRBV2 and TRBJ1-3, the complete variable domain is EPEVTQTPSHQVTQMGQEVILRCVPISNHLYFYWYRQILGQKVEFLVSFYNNEISEKSEIFDDQFSVERPDGSNFTLKIRSTKLEDSAMYFCASSEVPVSGVYFGEGSWLTVV.

The V gene is TRBV11-2, the J gene TRBJ2-1; maybe TRBD2 (5 bases). V lost 2 bases, J lost 3 bases, and 11 bases lay in between. CDR1 is SGHAT, CDR2 FQNNGV, per germline. There are 15 residues in the CDR3. The CDR3 spells CASSLSGGLYNEQFF. Written as DNA, the CDR3 is TGTGCCAGCAGCTTATCTGGCGGACTCTACAATGAGCAGTTCTTC. Looking up the rest from reference TRBV11-2 and TRBJ2-1 gives the full variable domain: EAGVAQSPRYKIIEKRQSVAFWCNPISGHATLYWYQQILGQGPKLLIQFQNNGVVDDSQLPKDRFSAERLKGVDSTLKIQPAKLEDSAVYLCASSLSGGLYNEQFFGPGTRLTVL.

This sequence joins TRBV5-1 and TRBJ2-1, with 7 positions matching TRBD1. Germline-derived CDR1 and CDR2 are SGHRS and YFSETQ. The CDR3 has 14 amino acids. J was trimmed by 6 bases and V by 6 bases; bases with no gene match: 9. DNA of the CDR3: TGCGCCAGCACACCAAACACAGGGGTCAATGAGCAGTTCTTC. This sequence encodes CASTPNTGVNEQFF. The whole variable domain, filled in from reference TRBV5-1 and TRBJ2-1, reads KAGVTQTPRYLIKTRGQQVTLSCSPISGHRSVSWYQQTPGQGLQFLFEYFSETQRNKGNFPGRFSGRQFSNSRSEMNVSTLELGDSALYLCASTPNTGVNEQFFGPGTRLTVL.

The V call is TRBV20-1, the J call TRBJ1-2, with 7 positions matching TRBD1. The CDR3 has 13 amino acids. Germline-derived CDR1 and CDR2 are DFQATT and SNEGSKA (reference sequence). V lost 3 bases, J lost 8 bases, and 9 bases stayed unmatched. The CDR3 DNA sequence: TGCAGTGCTAGTATTGAGGGGGCGCGCGGCTACACCTTC. This gives the protein CSASIEGARGYTF.

This clone was recorded a few times. Other DNA variants within this sample encode the same CDR3. The chain is built from TRBV19 and TRBJ1-1; D is unclear. Trimming pared 7 bases from V and 1 base from J, leaving 7 bases between. CDR3 length equals 12 residues. CDR1 is LNHDA, CDR2 SQIVND, per germline (reference sequence). CDR3 sequence reads: CASTRGNTEAFF. CDR3 in DNA: TGTGCCAGTACACGGGGGAACACTGAAGCTTTCTTT. Complete variable domain (other parts from reference TRBV19 and TRBJ1-1): DGGITQSPKYLFRKEGQNVTLSCEQNLNHDAMYWYRQDPGQGLRLIYYSQIVNDFQKGDIAEGYSVSREKKESFPLTVTSAQKNPTAFYLCASTRGNTEAFFGQGTRLTVV.

The chain combines TRBV2 with TRBJ2-1, with 15 bases aligning to TRBD2. The V gene's germline CDR1 is SNHLY and CDR2 FYNNEI. The CDR3 is 17 amino acids. The J segment lost 7 bases and the V segment lost 5 bases, leaving 9 bases of the junction unmatched. CDR3 residues: CASSRGRGLAGGNEQFF. DNA of the CDR3: TGTGCCAGCAGTCGAGGGCGGGGACTAGCGGGAGGTAATGAGCAGTTCTTC. The full variable domain, rest sourced from reference TRBV2 and TRBJ2-1, is EPEVTQTPSHQVTQMGQEVILRCVPISNHLYFYWYRQILGQKVEFLVSFYNNEISEKSEIFDDQFSVERPDGSNFTLKIRSTKLEDSAMYFCASSRGRGLAGGNEQFFGPGTRLTVL.

The chain links TRBV27 to TRBJ1-5; possibly TRBD1 for D (5 bases). Germline V CDR1 and CDR2: MNHEY, SMNVEV (reference sequence). The CDR3 covers 16 residues. V was pared by 3 bases and J by 4 bases, with 16 bases between. This chain's CDR3 is CASSFEGTRGNQPQHF. For the CDR3, the DNA is TGTGCCAGCAGTTTCGAGGGGACTAGGGGAAATCAGCCCCAGCATTTT.

The rearrangement joins TRBV7-7 to TRBJ2-1; no firm D call. The V gene's germline CDR1 is SSHAT and CDR2 FNYEAQ (reference sequence). The CDR3 spans 15 residues. The ends were cut back, 2 bases at V and 5 bases at J, with 13 bases in the middle. The CDR3 coding sequence is TGTGCCAGCAGCTTAAGCAACTCAAATAACAATGAGCAGTTCTTC. It encodes CASSLSNSNNNEQFF. The variable domain in full, completed from reference TRBV7-7 and TRBJ2-1, reads GAGVSQSPRYKVTKRGQDVTLRCDPISSHATLYWYQQALGQGPEFLTYFNYEAQPDKSGLPSDRFSAERPEGSISTLTIQRTEQRDSAMYRCASSLSNSNNNEQFFGPGTRLTVL.

This chain links TRBV6-5 with TRBJ2-7; TRBD1 is a possible D gene (6 bases). Germline values: CDR1 MNHEY, CDR2 SVGAGI. The CDR3 totals 15 residues. Between the trimmed V and J ends, which lost 2 bases and 5 bases, there was a span of 16 bases. Here the CDR3 DNA reads TGTGCCAGCAGTTACGGAGCAGGGGCTGGCGACGAGCAGTACGTC. It is translated as CASSYGAGAGDEQYV.